This section outlines one T cell receptor beta chain sequence together with its context. Its target is not known. These data originate in a study of OX40 agonist ivuxolimab in advanced cancers. Anyone with autoimmune disease history or systemic immunosuppression was excluded. Study-wide results and caveats: By week 6 at 0.1 to 3.0 mg/kg, blood CD4+ and CD8+ T cells had expanded clonally.

Per the germline V gene, CDR1 is MNHNY and CDR2 is SVGAGI (reference sequence). The CDR3 extends over 12 amino acids. Trimming cost V 6 bases and J 8 bases, with 11 bases left between them. Produced via immunoSEQ multiplex PCR; TCRdb's table is partial and in-frame only. Of roughly 100,000 clones listed, 90% are singletons. The sequenced sample was CD4+ or CD8+ T cells sorted from blood, obtained in a trial of the OX40 agonist ivuxolimab. The sequence was collected from an adult with an advanced solid tumor such as melanoma, head and neck, liver or kidney cancer. This rearrangement joins TRBV6-6 to TRBJ2-1, with D hard to call. Here the CDR3 DNA reads TGTGCCAGCAGCCCGGTAATGTATGAGCAGTTCTTC. The encoded protein is CASSPVMYEQFF.